The entry below describes one TCR beta chain. Its antigen remains unknown. The CDR3 has 11 amino acids. Trimming stripped 8 bases from V and 5 bases from J, with 10 bases between. Germline CDR1 and CDR2: SEHNR and FQNEAQ (reference sequence). What was sequenced were expressed TCRB transcripts, since all of the isolated RNA had been reverse transcribed. TCRdb's table, derived via immunoSEQ multiplex PCR, lists solely in-frame clones and lacks some. Here the sample spans under 850,000 clones, roughly an eighth being singletons. These data come from a study of beta chain features in type 1 diabetes. Notes on the study in general: TCRB CDR3s from Type 1 diabetes patients were moderately but significantly shorter in all four CD4+ subsets. Fewer insertions but more deletions were seen at VDJ junctions in type 1 diabetes patients.

This chain connects TRBV7-9 to TRBJ2-7, with D unclear. Sequencing was carried out using naive CD4+ T cells from blood. The source of this sequence is a man aged 18-30 years with type 1 diabetes. The CDR3 nucleotides are TGTGCCAGCCAGCTTAACAACGAGCAGTACTTC. Amino acid sequence: CASQLNNEQYF.